This TCR beta chain was captured by sequencing in a study of cytotoxic CD8 clonotypes in ibrutinib-treated CLL. Broader study findings: Pretreatment clonality was elevated relative to age-matched healthy donors and paralleled circulating CD8+ T-cell counts.

Profiling relied on immunoSEQ multiplex PCR, and the TCRdb table lists in-frame clones only, not all of them. The sample comprises some 150,000 clones, approximately 75% of which are singletons, and around 30% rests with the top ten. Remarks on this clone: The antigen remains undetermined.

Trimming removed 7 bases from V and 1 base from J, with 14 bases in between. Germline CDR1 reads SNHLY; CDR2 reads FYNNEI. This CDR3 region has 14 residues. The sample was PBMCs, taken after 12 months of ibrutinib treatment. This TCR came from a human donor with chronic lymphocytic leukemia. This chain links TRBV2 with TRBJ2-7; D is possibly TRBD1 (5 bases). CDR3 sequence reads: CASNQGGVSYEQYF. The CDR3 DNA reads TGTGCCAGCAATCAGGGCGGCGTATCCTACGAGCAGTACTTC.